Below, 5 T cell receptor beta chains from the same sample are listed, as sequenced in a study of blood T cells in healthy people across ages (dated by TCRdb to about 2015). Libraries were built with 5' RACE. Reads for this sample came from an Illumina HiSeq 2500. The second PCR ran for about 6 to 12 cycles and used a J-beta primer mix along with a sample-barcoded 5' primer. Using fastp trimming at Q25 and MiXCR clonotype assembly, TCRdb reanalyzed the public sequencing data and kept in-frame beta chains. Identical CDR3 proteins give one entry, which carries the most common genes and DNA. The sample profile shows roughly 1,500,000 distinct CDR3 sequences; 30% to 35% of them were found once. The top ten clones comprise roughly 12% of the sample. Sequencing used blood. The receptors come from a woman aged 25 to 39 in good health.

V usage is TRBV6-1 and J usage is TRBJ1-2; 10 bases fit TRBD1. CDR3 length equals 14 residues. The trim removed 6 bases at V and 4 bases at J, leaving 5 bases unmatched. The germline CDR1 and CDR2 sequences are MNHNS and SASEGT. CDR3 nucleotides: TGTGCCAGCAGCGGACAGGGGGTGGCCTATGGCTACACCTTC. This translates into CASSGQGVAYGYTF.

This clonotype has at least ten counts. The rearrangement links TRBV29-1 to TRBJ1-2; no clear D. Germline V CDR1 and CDR2: SQVTM, ANQGSEA. This CDR3 comprises 11 residues. The V end lost 3 bases, the J end lost 9 bases, and 11 bases lay between the germline ends. For the CDR3, the DNA is TGCAGCGTTGATGTACTATGGCGCTACACCTTC. Residues: CSVDVLWRYTF.

This clonotype was observed a few times. V usage is TRBV4-1 and J usage is TRBJ1-6; 8 bases agree with TRBD1. The CDR3 is 16 residues long. Germline V gene sequence: CDR1 MGHRA, CDR2 YSYEKL. V gave up 1 base and J gave up 2 bases; unmatched junction bases: 1. CDR3 bases: TGCGCCAGCAGCCAAGGGACAGGGACCTATAATTCACCCCTCCACTTT. Its protein is CASSQGTGTYNSPLHF.

This rearrangement joins TRBV6-1 to TRBJ2-2; 10 bases match TRBD2. The V gene end was trimmed by 2 bases and the J gene end by 4 bases; junction bases not matched to a gene: 13. The CDR3 runs to 19 residues. Germline V gives CDR1 MNHNS, CDR2 SASEGT. CDR3 sequence: CASSERSRRAGGLTGELFF. CDR3 coding DNA: TGTGCCAGCAGTGAAAGGTCAAGGAGAGCGGGGGGGCTCACCGGGGAGCTGTTTTTT.

In its sample, this clonotype was seen a few times. The chain recombines TRBV2 with TRBJ2-1, with 8 bases matching TRBD1. V lost 5 bases, J lost 6 bases, and 9 bases stayed unmatched. The V gene's germline CDR1 is SNHLY and CDR2 FYNNEI. CDR3 length: 15 amino acids. The CDR3 region has the DNA TGTGCCAGCAGTTTTGACAGGGGAAATACCAATGAGCAGTTCTTC. This translates into CASSFDRGNTNEQFF.